This T cell receptor beta chain stems from a study of post-analysis software for immune sequencing data. Findings and limits, study-wide: With TRBV5-6, TRBV5-1 and TRBV20-1 included, a handful of TRBV segments were more frequent in patients than in controls. Comparison with controls showed significantly lower normalized Chao1 diversity in multiple sclerosis patients.

Unique molecular identifiers had been added to the TCR beta cDNA libraries. TCRdb analysed the PCR reads with MiXCR anew, one entry per CDR3 protein. The data show about 540,000 distinct CDR3 sequences, 34% seen once. About this clonotype itself: What it recognizes is unknown.

CDR1 and CDR2 from the germline V gene are DFQATT and SNEGSKA (reference sequence). The ends lost 6 bases at V and 5 bases at J; junction bases unmatched: 6. The CDR3 has 13 residues. This sequence originates from a girl aged 2 to 17 with multiple sclerosis. The V call is TRBV20-1, the J call TRBJ1-5; 8 bases agree with TRBD1. Sequenced material: blood. CDR3 region: CSARQGTDQPQHF. The CDR3 nucleotides are TGCAGTGCAAGACAGGGGACCGATCAGCCCCAGCATTTT.